Shown below are 27 T cell receptor beta chains from a single sample sequenced in a study of spatial heterogeneity in lung cancer. Study-wide points: For expanded intratumoral alpha and beta TCRs, counts tracked tumor mutation counts.

The time point denotes: sample taken at primary tumor resection. TCRdb fed the 5' RACE reads into MiXCR, producing one record per CDR3 protein. The data show about 7,000 distinct CDR3 sequences, with 13% seen just once and roughly 8.1% held by the top ten. The antigens for these receptors are not known. The starting material was lung tumor tissue, obtained at surgery. The source is a male donor with early-stage non-small cell lung cancer.

At least ten counts were recorded for this clonotype. The V call is TRBV20-1, the J call TRBJ2-1; unclear D gene. CDR1 and CDR2 (germline): DFQATT, SNEGSKA (reference sequence). The CDR3 length is 15 residues. Trimming removed 1 base from V and 7 bases from J, with 17 bases in between. CDR3 region: CSARVVGSLVNEQFF. The CDR3 DNA reads TGCAGTGCTAGAGTCGTGGGGTCGCTTGTAAATGAGCAGTTCTTC.

At least ten counts were recorded for this clonotype. The chain couples TRBV10-3 to TRBJ2-7; maybe TRBD1 (5 bases). The ends were cut back, 2 bases at V and 2 bases at J, with 7 bases in the middle. The germline CDR1 and CDR2 sequences are ENHRY and SYGVKD. The CDR3 sequence is 13 residues long. The CDR3 DNA reads TGTGCCATCAGTGAGGGGGCGCCCTACGAGCAGTACGTC. Its translation: CAISEGAPYEQYV.

In its sample, this clonotype is medium-sized (0.01 to 0.1%). The rearrangement uses TRBV9 and TRBJ2-3; D is ambiguous. V lost 3 bases and J lost 2, with 13 bases in between. Germline CDR1 is SGDLS and CDR2 is YYNGEE. This CDR3 has 15 residues. The CDR3 loop reads CASSASAFYTDTQYF. The CDR3 DNA reads TGTGCCAGCAGCGCATCGGCCTTTTACACAGATACGCAGTATTTT.

This clonotype counts as medium-sized. This chain uses TRBV5-1 with TRBJ2-6, with 7 bases matching TRBD1. The germline V gene encodes CDR1 SGHRS and CDR2 YFSETQ. V shed 0 bases and J 0 bases; nucleotides not matched to a gene: 0. The CDR3 extends over 16 amino acids. The CDR3 DNA follows: TGCGCCAGCAGCTTGGCAGGGGGCTCTGGGGCCAACGTCCTGACTTTC. Protein sequence: CASSLAGGSGANVLTF. The entire variable domain, with the rest obtained from reference TRBV5-1 and TRBJ2-6, is as follows: KAGVTQTPRYLIKTRGQQVTLSCSPISGHRSVSWYQQTPGQGLQFLFEYFSETQRNKGNFPGRFSGRQFSNSRSEMNVSTLELGDSALYLCASSLAGGSGANVLTFGAGSRLTVL.

This clonotype ranks as medium-sized (0.01 to 0.1%). The chain links TRBV19 to TRBJ2-7; no definite D call. From germline, CDR1 is LNHDA and CDR2 SQIVND (reference sequence). CDR3 size: 14 residues. Trimming took 7 bases from V and 2 from J, leaving 15 bases between them. CDR3 sequence (DNA): TGTGCCAGTACCCCAACGGGCGGTACCTACGAGCAGTACTTC. Translated, it gives CASTPTGGTYEQYF.

This clonotype ranks as large (0.1 to 1%). Compared with germline, one end of the junction differs, possibly owing to a read error. The rearrangement joins TRBV3-1 to TRBJ2-3, with 7 nucleotides matching TRBD2. CDR1 is LGHDT and CDR2 is YNNKEL in the germline V gene (reference sequence). The CDR3 extends over 14 amino acids. This CDR3 is CATSKGLSTDTQYF. CDR3 nucleotides: TGTGCCACCAGCAAGGGACTAAGCACAGATACGCAGTATTTT.

This clonotype was seen only a few times. The chain couples TRBV25-1 to TRBJ1-6; 8 nucleotides match TRBD1. V was pared by 8 bases and J by 11 bases, with 11 bases of the junction left unmatched. Germline V gene sequence: CDR1 MGHDK, CDR2 SYGVNS. The CDR3 consists of 14 residues. The CDR3 DNA follows: TGTGCCAGCGGCGGGACAGGTGAAGAGACACCCCTCCACTTT. Translated, it gives CASGGTGEETPLHF.

By share of the sample, this clonotype is medium-sized. The CDR3 loop is CASSQIGQGPYEQYF. The CDR3 coding sequence is TGTGCCAGCTCACAAATCGGACAGGGCCCCTACGAGCAGTACTTC. The chain has TRBV18 and TRBJ2-7; 8 nucleotides match TRBD1. CDR1 KGHSH and CDR2 LQKENI come from the germline V gene. Unmatched junction bases numbered 7, after V lost 4 bases and J lost 2 bases. The CDR3 is 15 amino acids.

This clonotype has ten or more counts. CDR3 DNA sequence: TGTGCCAGCAGGTTGGGACGAGGGTTCGAGCAGTACTTC. Amino acids: CASRLGRGFEQYF. The rearrangement uses TRBV6-5 and TRBJ2-7, with D possibly called TRBD1 or TRBD2 (5 bases each). The CDR3 is made up of 13 amino acids. V lost 6 bases and J 6 bases, leaving 15 bases between the germline ends. Germline V gene lookup returns CDR1 MNHEY and CDR2 SVGAGI.

This clonotype was recorded at least ten times. The V gene is TRBV5-1, the J gene TRBJ2-1; D unresolved. Germline V CDR1 and CDR2: SGHRS, YFSETQ. This CDR3 comprises 13 residues. V dropped 4 bases and J dropped 4 bases, with 9 bases sitting between them. This chain's CDR3 is CASSMGYYNEQFF. The CDR3 DNA follows: TGCGCCAGCAGCATGGGATATTACAATGAGCAGTTCTTC.

This clonotype was observed many times. The CDR3 is CASSSVFGGPQETQYF. The CDR3, as DNA: TGTGCCAGCAGCTCTGTTTTCGGGGGCCCTCAAGAGACCCAGTACTTC. This rearrangement joins TRBV7-9 to TRBJ2-5; D is tentatively TRBD1 or TRBD2 (6 bases each). Trimming removed 4 bases at V and 2 bases at J, with 17 bases between. The CDR3 length is 16 residues. Germline V CDR1 and CDR2: SEHNR, FQNEAQ (reference sequence).

The chain employs TRBV4-3 and TRBJ1-4; no clear D. Trimming took 1 base from V and 5 from J, leaving 11 bases between them. The CDR3 is 15 residues long. CDR1 and CDR2 from the germline V gene are LGHNA and YSLEER. The CDR3 here is CASSQVNRPNEKLFF. For the CDR3, the DNA is TGCGCCAGCAGCCAAGTTAACCGTCCGAATGAAAAACTGTTTTTT.

This clonotype was detected ten times or more. The V and J genes are TRBV29-1 and TRBJ2-1, with D possibly matching TRBD2 (6 bases). Germline CDR1 reads SQVTM; CDR2 reads ANQGSEA. V was trimmed by 3 bases and J by 4 bases, leaving 10 bases between them. This CDR3 has 13 residues. CDR3: CSVEGGTYNEQFF. In DNA form, the CDR3 reads TGCAGCGTTGAGGGGGGAACTTACAATGAGCAGTTCTTC.

This clonotype is medium-sized. The chain uses TRBV29-1 and TRBJ2-7, with a possible D match to TRBD2 (6 bases). The CDR3 covers 14 residues. Trimming left V 5 bases short and J 0 bases short, with 14 bases between. Germline assignment: CDR1 SQVTM and CDR2 ANQGSEA. The CDR3 DNA is TGCAGCGTTAGTAGGGACGGGAGCTCCTACGAGCAGTACTTC. Its protein product is CSVSRDGSSYEQYF.

This clonotype was counted ten times or more. Germline and junction disagree at one end, which may indicate a read error. The chain couples TRBV28 to TRBJ2-1; D unresolved. The CDR3 sequence is 16 residues long. Germline CDR1 MDHEN, CDR2 SYDVKM. The CDR3 reads CASSLLRRTSSNEQFF. As DNA, the CDR3 is TGTGCCAGCAGTTTACTCCGCAGAACATCCTCCAATGAGCAGTTCTTC.

This clonotype was observed many times. The chain links TRBV2 to TRBJ2-3, with D perhaps matching TRBD2 (6 bases). Trimming took off 6 bases at V and 1 base at J, with 8 bases between the two ends. The CDR3 has 13 amino acids. CDR1 is SNHLY, CDR2 FYNNEI, per germline. CDR3 nucleotides: TGTGCCAGCAGCGCGGGGCGCACAGATACGCAGTATTTT. Translated: CASSAGRTDTQYF. The whole variable domain, remainder taken from reference TRBV2 and TRBJ2-3, is EPEVTQTPSHQVTQMGQEVILRCVPISNHLYFYWYRQILGQKVEFLVSFYNNEISEKSEIFDDQFSVERPDGSNFTLKIRSTKLEDSAMYFCASSAGRTDTQYFGPGTRLTVL.

By share of the sample, this clonotype is medium-sized. The gene calls are TRBV5-6 and TRBJ1-5; TRBD1 agrees at 7 bases. Germline assignment: CDR1 SGHDT and CDR2 YYEEEE. The CDR3 runs to 13 residues. Trimming cost V 2 bases and J 6 bases; bases outside gene matches: 2. In DNA form, the CDR3 reads TGTGCCAGCAGCTTCGACAGGGTTCAGCCCCAGCATTTT. It encodes CASSFDRVQPQHF.

This clonotype has at least ten counts. In nucleotides, the CDR3 is TGTGCCAGCAGCTTAGTCACAGGGGGCTACGAGCAGTACGTC. It yields the protein CASSLVTGGYEQYV. The rearrangement uses TRBV7-2 and TRBJ2-7, with 8 bases that match TRBD1. The V and J ends lost 1 base and 3 bases, in that order; junction bases with no gene match: 2. The CDR3 runs 14 residues. Germline CDR1 and CDR2: SGHTA and FQGNSA.

This clonotype has just a few counts. The rearrangement uses TRBV4-1 and TRBJ2-3; the D is unclear. Trimming left V 0 bases short and J 5 bases short, with 12 bases between. Germline CDR1 is MGHRA and CDR2 is YSYEKL. CDR3 size: 15 residues. The CDR3 coding sequence is TGCGCCAGCAGCCAAGATCCCCGCCGCCAAGATACGCAGTATTTT. This gives the protein CASSQDPRRQDTQYF.

This clonotype has ten or more counts. The CDR3 region has the DNA TGTGCCAGCAGCCTTACCGGGACAGCGAACACTGAAGCTTTCTTT. Residues: CASSLTGTANTEAFF. The chain links TRBV7-2 to TRBJ1-1; the match to TRBD1 covers 7 bases. The germline V gene encodes CDR1 SGHTA and CDR2 FQGNSA. V dropped 5 bases and J dropped 1; count of bases not matched to a gene: 7. This CDR3 has 15 amino acids.

This clonotype appeared many times. The V and J genes are TRBV19 and TRBJ1-5; D gene ambiguous. The CDR3 spans 15 residues. V was pared by 7 bases and J by 2 bases, with 15 bases between. Germline values: CDR1 LNHDA, CDR2 SQIVND (reference sequence). The CDR3 bases are TGTGCCAGTACGCCCCGCGGAATGGGCAATCAGCCCCAGCATTTT. The encoded protein is CASTPRGMGNQPQHF.

This clonotype has ten or more counts. The chain recombines TRBV28 with TRBJ2-7, with D perhaps TRBD2 (6 bases). The CDR3 totals 16 residues. Trimming took 5 bases from V and 1 from J, leaving 18 bases between them. Germline V CDR1 and CDR2: MDHEN, SYDVKM. CDR3 in DNA: TGTGCCAGCAGTCCCCAGGGACTCTCAATTTCCTACGAGCAGTACTTC. It codes for CASSPQGLSISYEQYF.

In its sample, this clonotype is large. This sequence joins TRBV7-9 and TRBJ2-3; D unresolved. Per germline, CDR1 SEHNR and CDR2 FQNEAQ (reference sequence). This CDR3 has 13 residues. V gave up 2 bases and J gave up 4 bases, with 7 bases separating them. The CDR3 spells CASSLSAADTQYF. CDR3 sequence (DNA): TGTGCCAGCAGCTTAAGTGCCGCAGATACGCAGTATTTT.

This clonotype is labeled as large. The V and J genes are TRBV20-1 and TRBJ2-6; no clear D gene. V lost 6 bases, J lost 0 bases, and 12 bases lay in between. Germline CDR1 is DFQATT and CDR2 is SNEGSKA (reference sequence). The CDR3 is made up of 15 amino acids. CDR3 sequence reads: CSASTFPSGANVLTF. Here the CDR3 DNA reads TGCAGTGCATCAACCTTCCCCTCTGGGGCCAACGTCCTGACTTTC.

The CDR3 sequence: CSKKQGTTEAFF. The CDR3 DNA reads TGCAGTAAAAAACAGGGGACGACTGAAGCTTTCTTT. The gene calls are TRBV20-1 and TRBJ1-1; 7 bases are a match to TRBD1. CDR3 size: 12 residues. Trimming cost V 8 bases and J 5 bases; bases outside gene matches: 8. Germline V gives CDR1 DFQATT, CDR2 SNEGSKA (reference sequence).

In this sample, this clonotype turned up many times. In DNA form, the CDR3 reads TGTGCCAGCAGTTTAATGTGGAGCGTGGTGGATACGCAGTATTTT. Translation gives CASSLMWSVVDTQYF. The chain couples TRBV27 to TRBJ2-3; the D is unclear. The V gene's germline CDR1 is MNHEY and CDR2 SMNVEV (reference sequence). This CDR3 contains 15 residues. V gave up 2 bases and J gave up 6 bases, with 15 bases separating them.

The V gene is TRBV21-1, the J gene TRBJ1-4. TRBV21-1 is a listed pseudogene. The CDR3 consists of 16 residues. The CDR3 DNA reads as TGTGCCAGCAGCAAAGATTCCGGCAGGGAGTGTGAAAAACTGTTTTTT. Translated: CASSKDSGRECEKLFF.